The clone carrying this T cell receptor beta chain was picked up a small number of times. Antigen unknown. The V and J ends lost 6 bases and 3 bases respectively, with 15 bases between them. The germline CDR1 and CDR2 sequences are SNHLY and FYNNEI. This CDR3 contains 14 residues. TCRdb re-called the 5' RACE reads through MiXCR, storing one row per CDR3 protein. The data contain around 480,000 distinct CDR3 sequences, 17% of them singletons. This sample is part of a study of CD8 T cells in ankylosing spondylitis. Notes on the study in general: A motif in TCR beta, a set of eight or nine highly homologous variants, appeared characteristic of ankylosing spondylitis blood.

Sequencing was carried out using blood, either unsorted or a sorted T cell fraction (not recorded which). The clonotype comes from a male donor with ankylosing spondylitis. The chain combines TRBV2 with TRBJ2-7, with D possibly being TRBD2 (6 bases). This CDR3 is CASRTREGVYEQYF. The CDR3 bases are TGTGCCAGCAGGACGCGGGAAGGGGTCTACGAGCAGTACTTC.